This T cell receptor beta chain was identified during a study of shared clonotypes between healthy human individuals. Germline CDR1 GTSNPN, CDR2 SVGIG (reference sequence). The length of the CDR3 is 15 residues. Trimming removed 0 bases at V and 4 bases at J, with 13 bases between. Produced via immunoSEQ multiplex PCR; TCRdb's table is partial and in-frame only. Of about 460,000 clones listed, roughly 80% were seen once; the top ten hold 12%. Sequenced input: PBMCs. This TCR came from a woman in her 40s in good health. Some clones in this sample may be carry-over from other donors' samples. The chain employs TRBV30 and TRBJ2-1; perhaps TRBD1 as D (6 bases). CDR3 in DNA: TGTGCCTGGAGTGTACTGGGGGCGAAGTACAATGAGCAGTTCTTC. It is translated as CAWSVLGAKYNEQFF.